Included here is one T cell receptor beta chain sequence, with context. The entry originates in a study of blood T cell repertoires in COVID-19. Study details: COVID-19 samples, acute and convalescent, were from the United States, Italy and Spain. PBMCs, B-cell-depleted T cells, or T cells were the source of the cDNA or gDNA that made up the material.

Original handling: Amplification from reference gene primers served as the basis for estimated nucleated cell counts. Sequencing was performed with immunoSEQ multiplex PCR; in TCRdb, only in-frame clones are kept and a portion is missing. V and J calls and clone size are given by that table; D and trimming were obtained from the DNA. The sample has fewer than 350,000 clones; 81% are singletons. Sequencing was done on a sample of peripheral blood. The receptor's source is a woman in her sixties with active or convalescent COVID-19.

The CDR3 reads CASSQVDNPNQPQHF. Written as DNA, the CDR3 is TGCGCCAGCAGCCAAGTCGACAACCCCAATCAGCCCCAGCATTTT. The rearrangement links TRBV4-1 to TRBJ1-5; no clear D. Trimming took 1 base from V and 3 from J, leaving 10 bases between them. CDR1 is MGHRA and CDR2 is YSYEKL in the germline V gene. This CDR3 contains 15 residues.